One and the same sample provided the 24 T cell receptor beta chains below, sequenced in a study of graft-versus-host responses after intestinal transplantation. Some clones are missing from TCRdb's copy, which holds only in-frame ones; the method was immunoSEQ multiplex PCR. The sample holds under 100,000 clones; about 93% are singletons and the top ten take approximately 16%. The sample consisted of PBMCs, taken about 440 days after intestinal transplant. The receptors derive from a human patient who received an intestinal transplant, so some T cells may come from the graft donor.

This chain joins TRBV6-5 and TRBJ1-2; 12 bases are a match to TRBD1. Germline trimming cut 8 bases from V and 7 bases from J; bases unmatched to any gene: 11. The CDR3 extends over 15 amino acids. Germline V gene data show CDR1 as MNHEY and CDR2 as SVGAGI. As DNA, the CDR3 is TGTGCCAGCCTTCCCGGGACAGGGGGCGTAGGTGGCTACACCTTC. Encoded protein: CASLPGTGGVGGYTF.

V gene TRBV7-8 combines with J gene TRBJ2-7; D gene unclear. This CDR3 contains 14 residues. The V end was cut by 1 base, the J end by 5 bases, with 12 bases between. Germline-derived CDR1 and CDR2 are SGHVS and FQNEAQ. In DNA form, the CDR3 reads TGTGCCAGCAGCTTAGTTAGGGCAGTGGACGAGCAGTACTTC. The encoded protein is CASSLVRAVDEQYF.

The chain recombines TRBV5-6 with TRBJ1-3, with TRBD1 as a possible D gene (5 bases). Germline CDR1 and CDR2: SGHDT and YYEEEE. The ends were cut back, 4 bases at V and 0 bases at J, with 11 bases in the middle. This CDR3 region has 15 residues. The CDR3 sequence is CASSRGALSGNTIYF. CDR3 nucleotides: TGTGCCAGCAGCCGAGGGGCCCTCTCTGGAAACACCATATATTTT.

V is TRBV4-1 and J is TRBJ2-2; no definite D call. The germline CDR1 and CDR2 sequences are MGHRA and YSYEKL. CDR3 length equals 13 residues. V lost 1 base to trimming and J lost 6 bases, with 6 bases between them. The CDR3 protein is CASSQVWAGELFF. The CDR3 nucleotides are TGCGCCAGCAGCCAAGTTTGGGCCGGGGAGCTGTTTTTT.

This chain uses TRBV29-1 with TRBJ2-3; a weak D match, TRBD1 (5 bases). Germline V gene data show CDR1 as SQVTM and CDR2 as ANQGSEA. V lost 7 bases to trimming and J lost 2 bases, with 10 bases between them. The CDR3 covers 12 residues. The chain's CDR3 is CSGRGDTDTQYF. The CDR3 DNA follows: TGCAGCGGAAGGGGCGACACAGATACGCAGTATTTT.

The gene calls are TRBV9 and TRBJ1-2, with 8 bases fitting TRBD1. The CDR3 has 19 residues. Germline-derived CDR1 and CDR2 are SGDLS and YYNGEE. J lost 7 bases, V lost 4 bases, and 24 bases had no gene match. CDR3 coding DNA: TGTGCCAGCAGCTTGGGTCCGAATCGCCAGGGGGCTTTCCTGGGTGGCTACACCTTC. Translating it yields CASSLGPNRQGAFLGGYTF.

In regard to this clone: This likely came from a read error, as a far larger clone is one base away. CDR3 sequence: CASSSSYELYF. CDR3 bases: TGTGCCAGCAGTTCCTCCTACGAGCTGTACTTC. The chain couples TRBV6-5 to TRBJ2-7, with D hard to call. The CDR3 has 11 residues. Per the germline V gene, CDR1 is MNHEY and CDR2 is SVGAGI.

This clone was observed a single time. The chain is built from TRBV19 and TRBJ1-2; D gene unclear. The CDR3 runs 12 residues. Germline V gene data show CDR1 as LNHDA and CDR2 as SQIVND (reference sequence). Trimming took 7 bases from V and 6 from J, leaving 12 bases between them. This CDR3 is CASIPPGDGYTF. The CDR3 bases are TGTGCCAGTATCCCCCCGGGCGATGGCTACACCTTC.

This rearrangement joins TRBV7-2 to TRBJ2-5; 10 bases align to TRBD2. Germline V CDR1 and CDR2: SGHTA, FQGNSA. This CDR3 is built from 16 residues. Trimming cost V 3 bases and J 3 bases; bases outside gene matches: 7. CDR3 sequence reads: CASSFPSGGAKETQYF. The CDR3 nucleotides read TGTGCCAGCAGCTTTCCTAGCGGGGGTGCGAAAGAGACCCAGTACTTC.

The J gene is TRBJ2-5, the V gene TRBV12-5, with TRBD1 identical over 8 bases. Germline lookup yields CDR1 LGHNT and CDR2 FRNRAP. The J segment lost 4 bases and the V segment lost 5 bases, leaving 6 bases of the junction unmatched. The CDR3 loop spans 14 amino acids. The CDR3 DNA reads as TGTGCTAGTGGTCCAGGGGGCCTTTCAGAGACCCAGTACTTC. This codes for CASGPGGLSETQYF.

V is TRBV7-9 and J is TRBJ2-2, with TRBD1 as a possible D gene (6 bases). CDR3 length equals 19 residues. V lost 0 bases and J lost 4, with 21 bases in between. From germline, CDR1 is SEHNR and CDR2 FQNEAQ (reference sequence). CDR3 sequence (DNA): TGTGCCAGCAGCTTAGCGTTGGATCCGTGGGGACATACCACCGGGGAGCTGTTTTTT. Translating gives CASSLALDPWGHTTGELFF.

This chain links TRBV2 with TRBJ1-2, with D unclear. CDR1 SNHLY and CDR2 FYNNEI come from the germline V gene. V lost 3 bases and J lost 2, with 7 bases in between. The CDR3 has 13 amino acids. The CDR3 bases are TGTGCCAGCAGTGAGATGGGGAACTATGGCTACACCTTC. Translation: CASSEMGNYGYTF.

This clone was picked up one time. The chain joins TRBV6-5 to TRBJ2-7; tentatively, D is TRBD2 (7 bases). This CDR3 has 11 amino acids. Trimming cost V 8 bases and J 6 bases, with 11 bases left between them. CDR1 is MNHEY, CDR2 SVGAGI, per germline. The CDR3 sequence: CASGGGGEQYF. In DNA form, the CDR3 reads TGTGCCAGCGGGGGGGGCGGCGAGCAGTACTTC.

V and J are TRBV5-4 and TRBJ2-3; TRBD2 matches at 7 bases. The CDR3 contains 14 residues. After removal of 9 bases from V and 2 bases from J, the junction contained 9 bases not matched to a gene. Germline CDR1 is SGHNT and CDR2 is YYREEE (reference sequence). This CDR3 reads CATATGGTTDTQYF. In DNA form, the CDR3 reads TGTGCCACAGCGACCGGGGGGACCACAGATACGCAGTATTTT.

The CDR3 coding sequence is TGTGCCAGCAGATCCGCGACACGGGGCTATGGCTACACCTTC. As protein: CASRSATRGYGYTF. The chain is built from TRBV7-9 and TRBJ1-2; D gene ambiguous. CDR3 length: 14 residues. V gave up 6 bases and J gave up 4 bases, with 15 bases separating them. Germline V gives CDR1 SEHNR, CDR2 FQNEAQ (reference sequence). The whole variable domain, filled in from reference TRBV7-9 and TRBJ1-2, reads DTGVSQNPRHKITKRGQNVTFRCDPISEHNRLYWYRQTLGQGPEFLTYFQNEAQLEKSRLLSDRFSAERPKGSFSTLEIQRTEQGDSAMYLCASRSATRGYGYTFGSGTRLTVV.

The V call is TRBV4-1, the J call TRBJ2-7, with TRBD1 identical over 7 bases. V lost 4 bases and J lost 6; bases outside the gene matches: 12. Looked up from germline, CDR1 is MGHRA and CDR2 is YSYEKL. The CDR3 has 15 residues. The CDR3 DNA reads as TGCGCCAGCAGCCCACAGCAGACAGGGTTGGGCGAGCAGTACTTC. Its translation is CASSPQQTGLGEQYF.

V usage is TRBV4-1 and J usage is TRBJ2-3; D perhaps matches TRBD1 (5 bases). The germline CDR1 and CDR2 sequences are MGHRA and YSYEKL. The CDR3 spans 15 residues. V dropped 4 bases and J dropped 4 bases, with 15 bases sitting between them. DNA of the CDR3: TGCGCCAGCAGCCCCGCTGGCAGGGTGCCAGATACGCAGTATTTT. As protein: CASSPAGRVPDTQYF.

The J gene is TRBJ1-1, the V gene TRBV7-6; maybe TRBD1 (5 bases). The CDR3 length is 14 residues. V was shortened by 4 bases and J by 5 bases, with 14 bases between the two germline ends. Germline V CDR1 and CDR2: SGHVS, FNYEAQ. The DNA for the CDR3 is TGTGCCAGCAGCTACCCGTCGGGGGGGACTGAAGCTTTCTTT. Its translation is CASSYPSGGTEAFF.

This clone was observed a few times. The chain combines TRBV27 with TRBJ1-2; D not certain. The CDR3 sequence is 13 residues long. Deletions cut 6 bases from V and 2 bases from J, with 10 bases between. CDR1 and CDR2 (germline): MNHEY, SMNVEV (reference sequence). The CDR3 region is CASSTDWNYGYTF. CDR3 nucleotides: TGTGCCAGCAGCACGGACTGGAACTATGGCTACACCTTC.

The chain carries TRBV7-6 and TRBJ1-6, with 7 bases that match TRBD1. The trim removed 5 bases at V and 9 bases at J, leaving 10 bases unmatched. Germline CDR1 is SGHVS and CDR2 is FNYEAQ. CDR3 length: 15 residues. The CDR3 DNA sequence: TGTGCCAGCAGCCCCAGGGGGGTACGGGGTTCACCCCTCCACTTT. Protein sequence: CASSPRGVRGSPLHF. The full variable domain, completed using reference TRBV7-6 and TRBJ1-6, is GAGVSQSPRYKVTKRGQDVALRCDPISGHVSLYWYRQALGQGPEFLTYFNYEAQQDKSGLPNDRFSAERPEGSISTLTIQRTEQRDSAMYRCASSPRGVRGSPLHFGNGTRLTVT.

This rearrangement joins TRBV27 to TRBJ2-7; no clear D. This CDR3 has 16 residues. Deletions cut 6 bases from V and 0 bases from J, with 18 bases between. CDR1 is MNHEY and CDR2 is SMNVEV in the germline V gene (reference sequence). The CDR3 is CASSHPVARSSYEQYF. The CDR3 region has the DNA TGTGCCAGCAGCCACCCCGTGGCCAGGAGCTCCTACGAGCAGTACTTC.

The genes are TRBV9 and TRBJ1-6; unclear D gene. From germline, CDR1 is SGDLS and CDR2 YYNGEE. V lost 0 bases, J lost 0 bases, and 10 bases lay in between. This CDR3 is built from 17 residues. Here the CDR3 reads CASSVDGDSSYNSPLHF. CDR3 coding DNA: TGTGCCAGCAGCGTAGATGGGGATAGCTCCTATAATTCACCCCTCCACTTT. Full variable domain (rest looked up from reference TRBV9 and TRBJ1-6): DSGVTQTPKHLITATGQRVTLRCSPRSGDLSVYWYQQSLDQGLQFLIQYYNGEERAKGNILERFSAQQFPDLHSELNLSSLELGDSALYFCASSVDGDSSYNSPLHFGNGTRLTVT.

This clone was detected a few times. The chain recombines TRBV5-6 with TRBJ2-6; unclear D gene. This CDR3 contains 14 residues. Trimming pared 4 bases from V and 3 bases from J, leaving 8 bases between. Looked up from germline, CDR1 is SGHDT and CDR2 is YYEEEE. CDR3 residues: CASSPGLGANVLTF. The CDR3 DNA sequence: TGTGCCAGCAGCCCTGGGCTTGGGGCCAACGTCCTGACTTTC.

This chain's CDR3 is CASSRQALGTQYF. In nucleotides, the CDR3 is TGTGCCAGCAGCAGACAGGCCCTGGGGACCCAGTACTTC. This chain connects TRBV9 to TRBJ2-5; a weak D match, TRBD1 (6 bases). CDR1 is SGDLS, CDR2 YYNGEE, per germline. V shed 4 bases and J shed 7 bases, with 14 bases lying between them. The CDR3 spans 13 residues.